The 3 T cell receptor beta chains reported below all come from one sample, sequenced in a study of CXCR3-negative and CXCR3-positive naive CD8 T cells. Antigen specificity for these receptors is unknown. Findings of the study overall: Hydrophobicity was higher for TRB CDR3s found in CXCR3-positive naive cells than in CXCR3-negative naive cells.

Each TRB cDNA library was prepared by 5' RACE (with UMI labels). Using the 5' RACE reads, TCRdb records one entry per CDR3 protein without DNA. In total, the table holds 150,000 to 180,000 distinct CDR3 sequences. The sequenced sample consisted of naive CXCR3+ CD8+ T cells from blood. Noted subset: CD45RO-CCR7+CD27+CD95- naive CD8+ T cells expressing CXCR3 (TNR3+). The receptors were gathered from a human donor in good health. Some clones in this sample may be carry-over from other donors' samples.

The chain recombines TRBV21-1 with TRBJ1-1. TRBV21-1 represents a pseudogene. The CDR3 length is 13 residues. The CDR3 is CASRGQPLHEAFF.

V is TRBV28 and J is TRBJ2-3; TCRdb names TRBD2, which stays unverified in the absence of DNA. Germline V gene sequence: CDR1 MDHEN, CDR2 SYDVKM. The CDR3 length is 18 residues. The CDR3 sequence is CASSLVVRLAESTDTQYF.

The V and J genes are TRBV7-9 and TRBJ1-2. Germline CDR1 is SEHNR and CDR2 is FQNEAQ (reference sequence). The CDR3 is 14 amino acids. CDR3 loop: CASSLGIRYYGYTF. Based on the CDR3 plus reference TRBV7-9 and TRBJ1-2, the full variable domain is DTGVSQNPRHKITKRGQNVTFRCDPISEHNRLYWYRQTLGQGPEFLTYFQNEAQLEKSRLLSDRFSAERPKGSFSTLEIQRTEQGDSAMYLCASSLGIRYYGYTFGSGTRLTVV.